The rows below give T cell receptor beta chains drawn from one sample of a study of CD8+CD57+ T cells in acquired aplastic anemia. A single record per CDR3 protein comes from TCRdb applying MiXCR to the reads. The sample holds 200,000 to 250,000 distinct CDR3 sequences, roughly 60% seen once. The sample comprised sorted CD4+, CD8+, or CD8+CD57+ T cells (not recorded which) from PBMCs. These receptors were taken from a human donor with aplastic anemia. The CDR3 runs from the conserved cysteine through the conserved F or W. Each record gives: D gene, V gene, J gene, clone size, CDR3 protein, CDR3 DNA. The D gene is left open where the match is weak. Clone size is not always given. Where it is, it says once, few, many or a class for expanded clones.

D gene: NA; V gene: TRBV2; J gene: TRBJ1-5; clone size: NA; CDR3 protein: CASREDRGGNQPQHF; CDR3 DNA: TGTGCCAGCAGGGAGGACCGCGGGGGGAATCAGCCCCAGCATTTT
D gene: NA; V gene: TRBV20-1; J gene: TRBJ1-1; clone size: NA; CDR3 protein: CSAGRGGDTEAFF; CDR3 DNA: TGCAGTGCTGGCAGGGGAGGGGACACTGAAGCTTTCTTT
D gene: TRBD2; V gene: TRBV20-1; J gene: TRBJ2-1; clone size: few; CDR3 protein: CSAKGLAGNYEQFF; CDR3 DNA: TGCAGTGCTAAGGGACTAGCGGGAAACTATGAGCAGTTCTTC
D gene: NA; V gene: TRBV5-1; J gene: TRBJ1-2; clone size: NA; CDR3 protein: CASSLGQLGLAF; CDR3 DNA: TGCGCCAGCAGCTTGGGACAGTTGGGTTTGGCCTTC
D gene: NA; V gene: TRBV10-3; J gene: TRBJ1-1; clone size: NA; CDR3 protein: CAISESSRGEAFF; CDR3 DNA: TGTGCCATCAGTGAGTCTTCGAGGGGAGAAGCTTTCTTT
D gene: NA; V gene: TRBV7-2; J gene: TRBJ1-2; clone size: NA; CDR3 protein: CASSLLFKGYGYTF; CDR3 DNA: TGTGCCAGCAGCTTATTGTTTAAGGGCTATGGCTACACCTTC
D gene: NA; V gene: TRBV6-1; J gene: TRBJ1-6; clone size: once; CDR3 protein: CATVTAYNSPLHF; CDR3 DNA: TGTGCCACTGTGACTGCGTATAATTCACCCCTCCACTTT
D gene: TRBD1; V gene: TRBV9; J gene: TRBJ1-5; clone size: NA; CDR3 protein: CASSARPVRDRVGSNQPQHF; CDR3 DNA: TGTGCCAGCAGCGCCCGCCCTGTAAGGGACAGGGTAGGTAGCAATCAGCCCCAGCATTTT
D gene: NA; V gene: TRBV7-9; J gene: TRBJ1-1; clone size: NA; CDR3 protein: CASSASGEAFF; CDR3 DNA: TGTGCCAGCAGCGCCTCGGGTGAAGCTTTCTTT
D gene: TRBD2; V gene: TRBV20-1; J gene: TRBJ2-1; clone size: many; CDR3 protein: CNARGDGLAGVEQFF; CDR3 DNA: TGCAATGCTAGAGGGGACGGACTAGCGGGTGTTGAGCAGTTCTTC
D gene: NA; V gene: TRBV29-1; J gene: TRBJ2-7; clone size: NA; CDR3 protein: CSVEDSGTPPYEQYF; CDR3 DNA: TGCAGCGTCGAAGACAGCGGGACACCTCCCTACGAGCAGTACTTC
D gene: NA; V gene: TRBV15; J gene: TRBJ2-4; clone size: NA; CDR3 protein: CATSRDITGGAKNIQYF; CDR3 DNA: TGTGCCACCAGCAGAGATATAACAGGAGGAGCCAAAAACATTCAGTACTTC
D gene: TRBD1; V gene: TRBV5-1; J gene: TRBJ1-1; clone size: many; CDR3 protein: CASSWGQGNTEAFF; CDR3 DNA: TGCGCCAGCAGCTGGGGACAGGGGAACACTGAAGCTTTCTTT
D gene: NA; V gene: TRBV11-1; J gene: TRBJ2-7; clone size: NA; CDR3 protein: CASTPRPAYEQYF; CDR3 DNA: TGTGCCAGCACCCCCCGGCCAGCCTACGAGCAGTACTTC
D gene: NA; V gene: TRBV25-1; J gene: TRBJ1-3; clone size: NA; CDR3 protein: CASSVGTAGNTIYF; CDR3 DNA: TGTGCCAGCAGTGTAGGTACAGCTGGAAACACCATATATTTT
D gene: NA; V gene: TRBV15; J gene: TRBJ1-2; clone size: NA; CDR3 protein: CATSRAAGVNYGYTF; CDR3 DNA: TGTGCCACCAGCAGAGCAGCAGGTGTGAACTATGGCTACACCTTC
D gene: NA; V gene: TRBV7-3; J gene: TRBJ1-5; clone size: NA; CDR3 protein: CASSLSHSQPQHF; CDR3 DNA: TGTGCCAGCAGCTTATCTCATAGTCAGCCCCAGCATTTT